This T cell receptor beta chain was captured in a study of blood T cell repertoires in COVID-19. This clone occurred many times. This CDR3 comprises 11 residues. The V end was cut by 7 bases, the J end by 5 bases, with 8 bases between. From germline, CDR1 is MNHNY and CDR2 SVGAGI (reference sequence). The table came from immunoSEQ multiplex PCR; TCRdb's copy has only in-frame clones and leaves some out. The sample lists around 110,000 clones, about four fifths seen once, with approximately 3.5% in the top ten. The material sequenced was PBMCs or T cells enriched from blood (not recorded which). The sequence derives from a young woman who had recovered from COVID-19. The gene calls are TRBV6-6 and TRBJ1-1; no firm D call. The CDR3, as DNA: TGTGCCAGCAACTACGGAACTGAAGCTTTCTTT. The encoded protein is CASNYGTEAFF.